The next 28 T cell receptor beta chains were all read from a single sample in a study of cytomegalovirus exposure and HLA in healthy donors. PCR involved 60 Vbeta and 13 Jbeta primers. Sequencing was performed with immunoSEQ multiplex PCR; in TCRdb, only in-frame clones are kept and a portion is missing. The table has about 170,000 clones, around 80% seen once. Sequenced: PBMCs. The source of these receptors is a woman in her forties or fifties in good health and CMV-seropositive.

The rearrangement links TRBV7-9 to TRBJ2-5; 8 bases line up with TRBD2. V was clipped by 0 bases and J by 7 bases; unmatched bases: 7. The length of the CDR3 is 15 residues. Germline CDR1 SEHNR, CDR2 FQNEAQ (reference sequence). CDR3 amino acids: CASSLAVSGALTQYF. Here the CDR3 DNA reads TGTGCCAGCAGCTTAGCGGTTAGCGGGGCACTGACCCAGTACTTC.

The CDR3 DNA is TGTGCCAGCAGCCAGACTAGCGGGGGGGCTGAGACCCAGTACTTC. Translating it yields CASSQTSGGAETQYF. This sequence joins TRBV7-2 and TRBJ2-5; TRBD2 agrees at 14 bases. The CDR3 runs 15 residues. The V gene's germline CDR1 is SGHTA and CDR2 FQGNSA. V gave up 5 bases and J gave up 5 bases; unmatched junction bases: 4.

The chain uses TRBV7-6 and TRBJ2-7, with D perhaps matching TRBD2 (5 bases). The CDR3 totals 15 residues. Germline V gene lookup returns CDR1 SGHVS and CDR2 FNYEAQ. Trimming removed 0 bases from V and 6 bases from J, with 15 bases in between. CDR3 sequence reads: CASSLAMAGLTEQYF. CDR3 nucleotides: TGTGCCAGCAGCTTAGCGATGGCTGGACTCACCGAGCAGTACTTC.

The chain uses TRBV4-1 and TRBJ1-2, with a tentative D call TRBD1 (5 bases). This CDR3 region has 13 residues. Germline V gene lookup returns CDR1 MGHRA and CDR2 YSYEKL. V was shortened by 1 base and J by 12 bases, with 15 bases between the two germline ends. CDR3 sequence: CASSQGEQESNTF. The CDR3 DNA follows: TGCGCCAGCAGCCAAGGGGAACAGGAATCCAACACCTTC.

The chain combines TRBV7-2 with TRBJ2-7; the match to TRBD2 covers 9 bases. CDR3 length: 15 residues. V lost 4 bases to trimming and J lost 0 bases; unmatched junction nucleotides: 4. The germline CDR1 and CDR2 sequences are SGHTA and FQGNSA. The CDR3 sequence: CASSSVAGASYEQYF. CDR3 nucleotides: TGTGCCAGCAGCTCAGTAGCGGGAGCCTCCTACGAGCAGTACTTC.

CDR3 sequence (DNA): TGTGCCAGCAGCTCCATCTCGGGGAGGCTCGAGCAGTACTTC. Protein sequence: CASSSISGRLEQYF. The V gene is TRBV11-2, the J gene TRBJ2-7; a weak D match, TRBD2 (6 bases). The V gene lost 4 bases and the J gene lost 6 bases, with 16 bases spanning the gap. Per the germline V gene, CDR1 is SGHAT and CDR2 is FQNNGV. This CDR3 region has 14 residues.

This clone was seen more than once but under ten times. V is TRBV9 and J is TRBJ1-2, with D possibly TRBD1 on 5 matching bases. The V end was cut by 0 bases, the J end by 4 bases, with 10 bases between. Germline CDR1 reads SGDLS; CDR2 reads YYNGEE. This CDR3 comprises 14 residues. The CDR3 reads CASSVGTNPYGYTF. CDR3 nucleotides: TGTGCCAGCAGCGTAGGGACAAACCCCTATGGCTACACCTTC.

This clone was detected only once. The rearrangement joins TRBV19 to TRBJ2-3, with 10 nucleotides matching TRBD2. The CDR3 runs to 15 residues. J was trimmed by 4 bases and V by 6 bases; bases with no gene match: 7. Germline V gene data show CDR1 as LNHDA and CDR2 as SQIVND (reference sequence). The CDR3 protein is CASSRSGGAPDTQYF. The CDR3 region has the DNA TGTGCCAGTAGCCGCAGCGGGGGGGCCCCAGATACGCAGTATTTT. Together with reference TRBV19 and TRBJ2-3, the CDR3 gives the full variable domain: DGGITQSPKYLFRKEGQNVTLSCEQNLNHDAMYWYRQDPGQGLRLIYYSQIVNDFQKGDIAEGYSVSREKKESFPLTVTSAQKNPTAFYLCASSRSGGAPDTQYFGPGTRLTVL.

This sequence joins TRBV28 and TRBJ2-1, with a weak D call TRBD1 (5 bases). V dropped 5 bases and J dropped 4 bases, with 12 bases sitting between them. Germline CDR1 MDHEN, CDR2 SYDVKM. This CDR3 contains 14 residues. CDR3 protein: CASSVFQGYNEQFF. The CDR3 bases are TGTGCCAGCAGTGTCTTCCAGGGTTACAATGAGCAGTTCTTC.

There are a few counts of this clone. This chain connects TRBV5-1 to TRBJ2-1, with 8 bases matching TRBD2. The CDR3 runs to 17 residues. Germline lookup yields CDR1 SGHRS and CDR2 YFSETQ. V shed 3 bases, J shed 1 base, and the junction held 9 bases outside the gene matches. In DNA, the CDR3 is TGCGCCAGCAGCTCCGTTCCGCTAGCGGGTTCCTACAATGAGCAGTTCTTC. It is translated as CASSSVPLAGSYNEQFF.

The chain is built from TRBV6-1 and TRBJ1-2; D uncertain. CDR1 and CDR2 from the germline V gene are MNHNS and SASEGT. This CDR3 has 15 amino acids. V was cut by 0 bases and J by 2 bases, with 10 bases left in between. CDR3 nucleotides: TGTGCCAGCAGTGAAGCGCCCGGGGTCAACTATGGCTACACCTTC. Translation: CASSEAPGVNYGYTF.

V is TRBV25-1 and J is TRBJ1-2; the match to TRBD1 covers 7 bases. Germline assignment: CDR1 MGHDK and CDR2 SYGVNS. CDR3 size: 15 residues. After removal of 2 bases from V and 8 bases from J, the junction contained 11 bases not matched to a gene. The CDR3 coding sequence is TGTGCCAGCAGTGAACCAGGGACAGAGGGCGACGGCTACACCTTC. Amino acids: CASSEPGTEGDGYTF.

V is TRBV23-1 and J is TRBJ1-1; 7 bases line up with TRBD1. TRBV23-1 carries the ORF label, with uncertain function. Trimming took 6 bases from V and 3 from J; bases not matched to a gene: 10. This CDR3 comprises 15 residues. CDR3 nucleotides: TGCGCCAGCAGACCGAGACAGGGCGGATACACTGAAGCTTTCTTT. This gives the protein CASRPRQGGYTEAFF.

This chain joins TRBV11-2 and TRBJ2-1; no definite D call. Germline loops: CDR1 SGHAT, CDR2 FQNNGV. The CDR3 has 12 residues. Trimming removed 2 bases at V and 7 bases at J, with 6 bases between. Here the CDR3 reads CASSLPSNEQFF. DNA of the CDR3: TGTGCCAGCAGCTTACCATCAAATGAGCAGTTCTTC.

J is TRBJ2-7 and V is TRBV5-1; D perhaps matches TRBD2 (7 bases). In germline, CDR1 is SGHRS, CDR2 YFSETQ. V was pared by 1 base and J by 3 bases, with 14 bases between. The CDR3 totals 15 residues. CDR3 sequence (DNA): TGCGCCAGCAGCTTGAGGGGGGGGCCAGGCTACGAGCAGTACTTC. Its protein is CASSLRGGPGYEQYF.

The chain is built from TRBV29-1 and TRBJ2-5, with 10 nucleotides matching TRBD1. The J call is doubtful: the DNA matches TRBJ2-7 better. The germline V gene has CDR1 SQVTM and CDR2 ANQGSEA. The CDR3 loop spans 13 amino acids. The CDR3 DNA reads TGCAGCGTTGGCGGGACAGGGGACGACGAGCAGTACTTC. Protein sequence: CSVGGTGDDEQYF.

This clone appeared once. One end of the junction is discordant with germline, which a read error may explain. This specimen includes other DNA sequences encoding the same CDR3. The chain couples TRBV6-4 to TRBJ1-5, with D tentatively TRBD1 (6 bases). The CDR3 extends over 14 amino acids. Looked up from germline, CDR1 is MRHNA and CDR2 is SNTAGT. CDR3 region: CASSEEEGGQPQHF. The CDR3 coding sequence is TGTGCCAGCAGTGAAGAGGAGGGGGGGCAGCCTCAGCATTTT.

This chain links TRBV14 with TRBJ2-2, with 9 bases fitting TRBD2. The CDR3 runs 17 residues. Germline CDR1 and CDR2: SGHDN and FVKESK. The ends lost 1 base at V and 5 bases at J; junction bases unmatched: 8. CDR3 protein: CASSQVIVLAGTGELFF. The CDR3 bases are TGTGCCAGCAGCCAAGTAATCGTGCTAGCGGGAACCGGGGAGCTGTTTTTT.

This clone was observed a few times. J is TRBJ2-5 and V is TRBV4-1; 9 bases map to TRBD2. Germline loops: CDR1 MGHRA, CDR2 YSYEKL. Germline trimming cut 4 bases from V and 3 bases from J; bases unmatched to any gene: 3. The CDR3 runs to 14 residues. This CDR3 reads CASSPGTSKETQYF. The CDR3 DNA follows: TGCGCCAGCAGCCCAGGGACTAGCAAAGAGACCCAGTACTTC.

This clone was found a few times. This chain joins TRBV19 and TRBJ1-1, with 7 nucleotides matching TRBD1. From germline, CDR1 is LNHDA and CDR2 SQIVND (reference sequence). The CDR3 contains 14 residues. V trimming: 7 bases; J trimming: 4 bases; junction bases outside the gene matches: 9. DNA of the CDR3: TGTGCCAGTATTGAGAGACAGGGTGGCACTGAAGCTTTCTTT. Amino acids: CASIERQGGTEAFF. Complete variable domain (other parts from reference TRBV19 and TRBJ1-1): DGGITQSPKYLFRKEGQNVTLSCEQNLNHDAMYWYRQDPGQGLRLIYYSQIVNDFQKGDIAEGYSVSREKKESFPLTVTSAQKNPTAFYLCASIERQGGTEAFFGQGTRLTVV.

This clone was counted once. An end of the junction differs from the germline gene, which may be a read error. V is TRBV4-3 and J is TRBJ2-2; D uncertain. The CDR3 consists of 15 residues. Germline assignment: CDR1 LGHNA and CDR2 YSLEER. In DNA, the CDR3 is TGCGCCTGCAGCCAAGAAGCACCGAACACCGGGGAGCTGTTTTTT. This translates into CACSQEAPNTGELFF.

The V gene is TRBV7-2, the J gene TRBJ1-1; D not resolved. This CDR3 spans 13 amino acids. Deletions cut 3 bases from V and 1 base from J, with 6 bases between. CDR1 is SGHTA and CDR2 is FQGNSA in the germline V gene. Here the CDR3 DNA reads TGTGCCAGCAGCTTCGGGTGGAACACTGAAGCTTTCTTT. Amino acid sequence: CASSFGWNTEAFF.

Notes on this clone: Other DNA sequences within the sample encode an identical CDR3. The V and J genes are TRBV28 and TRBJ2-4, with D possibly TRBD1 on 5 matching bases. V lost 6 bases and J lost 1, with 13 bases in between. Germline CDR1 MDHEN, CDR2 SYDVKM. The CDR3 spans 15 residues. CDR3: CASSPRQTAKNIQYF. CDR3 nucleotide sequence: TGTGCCAGCAGCCCTAGACAGACGGCCAAAAACATTCAGTACTTC.

This clone has only one observation. The rearrangement uses TRBV28 and TRBJ1-2, with D perhaps matching TRBD1 (6 bases). This CDR3 is built from 19 residues. Germline CDR1 MDHEN, CDR2 SYDVKM. Trimming cost V 3 bases and J 4 bases, with 27 bases left between them. This CDR3 reads CASSFVRGGLQGLGYGYTF. The CDR3 nucleotides are TGTGCCAGCAGTTTTGTGCGGGGGGGACTACAGGGTCTCGGCTATGGCTACACCTTC.

The chain has TRBV15 and TRBJ2-3, with 12 bases lining up with TRBD2. After removal of 4 bases from V and 4 bases from J, the junction contained 6 bases not matched to a gene. Germline lookup yields CDR1 LNHNV and CDR2 YYDKDF (reference sequence). This CDR3 spans 16 amino acids. The CDR3 coding sequence is TGTGCCACCAGCAACAGACTAGCGGGAGAAGCAGATACGCAGTATTTT. It yields the protein CATSNRLAGEADTQYF.

The count of this clone is one. The genes are TRBV4-1 and TRBJ1-4, with 7 positions matching TRBD1. The V gene's germline CDR1 is MGHRA and CDR2 YSYEKL. V shed 4 bases, J shed 4 bases, and the junction held 9 bases outside the gene matches. This CDR3 is built from 16 residues. CDR3 region: CASSRQSNRGNEKLFF. The CDR3 DNA follows: TGCGCCAGCAGCCGACAGAGCAACAGGGGTAATGAAAAACTGTTTTTT.

The chain employs TRBV2 and TRBJ2-5, with a weak D call TRBD1 (5 bases). The V gene lost 7 bases and the J gene lost 5 bases, with 14 bases spanning the gap. This CDR3 comprises 13 residues. The germline V gene encodes CDR1 SNHLY and CDR2 FYNNEI. CDR3 nucleotide sequence: TGTGCCAGCACGTGGAAGGGGCGGGAGACCCAGTACTTC. Residues: CASTWKGRETQYF.

The genes are TRBV7-2 and TRBJ2-5, with a tentative D call TRBD1 (5 bases). CDR1 is SGHTA, CDR2 FQGNSA, per germline. Trimming removed 5 bases from V and 0 bases from J, with 22 bases in between. This CDR3 spans 18 amino acids. The CDR3 reads CASSRLRFDTQDQETQYF. The CDR3 DNA reads TGTGCCAGCAGCCGCCTTCGGTTTGACACACAGGACCAAGAGACCCAGTACTTC.